This paragraph reports one T cell receptor beta chain. The antigen remains undetermined. Use of 60 Vbeta and 13 Jbeta primers characterized the PCR. Assay: immunoSEQ multiplex PCR; the TCRdb copy retains only in-frame clones and omits some. The sample contains around 140,000 clones, 82% of which appear only once. The data belong to a study of cytomegalovirus exposure and HLA in healthy donors. General study points: The study labeled 180 or so TCR beta chains cytomegalovirus-associated. Association of a missense DCLRE1C variant with TCR beta V- and J-gene trimming was reported in a later analysis. According to an earlier analysis, most TCR beta V segments yielded productive rearrangements about 90% or about 30% of the time. There were some public TCRs occurring in many donors, but most TCR sequences were rare.

The sequence was collected from a male donor in good health and CMV-seronegative. Sequencing used PBMCs.

CDR3 in DNA: TGTGCCAGCAGCCCCTATTTAGCGAGGCCCTACAATGAGCAGTTCTTC. Its translation is CASSPYLARPYNEQFF. The rearrangement uses TRBV5-5 and TRBJ2-1, with a tentative D call TRBD2 (5 bases). CDR3 size: 16 residues. V lost 4 bases, J lost 2 bases, and 16 bases lay in between. Germline CDR1 is SGHKS and CDR2 is YYEKEE (reference sequence).